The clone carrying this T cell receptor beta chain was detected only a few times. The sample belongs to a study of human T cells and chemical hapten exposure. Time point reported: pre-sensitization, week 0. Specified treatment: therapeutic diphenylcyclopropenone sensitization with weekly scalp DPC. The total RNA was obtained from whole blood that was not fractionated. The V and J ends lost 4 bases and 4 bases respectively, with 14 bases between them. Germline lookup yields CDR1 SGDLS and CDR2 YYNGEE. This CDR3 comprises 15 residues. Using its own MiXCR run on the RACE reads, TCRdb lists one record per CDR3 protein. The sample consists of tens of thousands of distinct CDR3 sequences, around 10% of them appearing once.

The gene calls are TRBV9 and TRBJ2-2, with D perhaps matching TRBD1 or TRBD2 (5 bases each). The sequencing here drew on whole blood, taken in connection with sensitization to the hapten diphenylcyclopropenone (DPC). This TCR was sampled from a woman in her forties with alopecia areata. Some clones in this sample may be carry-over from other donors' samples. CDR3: CASSPGTVATGELFF. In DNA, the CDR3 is TGTGCCAGCAGCCCGGGGACCGTTGCCACCGGGGAGCTGTTTTTT.